Reported below is one TCR beta chain. Its antigen is not identified. Germline trimming cut 8 bases from V and 5 bases from J; bases unmatched to any gene: 12. CDR1 is MGHRA and CDR2 is YSYEKL in the germline V gene. This CDR3 region has 16 residues. The source of the sample is a study of blood T cells in healthy people across ages. Primed by a sample-barcoded 5' primer and a J-beta primer mix, a second PCR proceeded for 7 to 11 cycles. TCRdb passed the 5' RACE reads through MiXCR, listing each CDR3 protein once. There are 850,000 to 1,000,000 distinct CDR3 sequences in the sample; roughly half occur only once, and roughly a fifth lies in the top ten. Whole-study findings and limits: Age showed a roughly linear inverse relationship with TCR beta diversity per million T cells.

Material: blood. The chain couples TRBV4-1 to TRBJ2-5; 12 positions agree with TRBD2. The sequence was collected from a woman aged 55-75 years in good health. The CDR3 DNA reads TGCGCCAGCTCCCAGACTAGCGGGAGCGTCGGGGAGACCCAGTACTTC. As protein: CASSQTSGSVGETQYF.